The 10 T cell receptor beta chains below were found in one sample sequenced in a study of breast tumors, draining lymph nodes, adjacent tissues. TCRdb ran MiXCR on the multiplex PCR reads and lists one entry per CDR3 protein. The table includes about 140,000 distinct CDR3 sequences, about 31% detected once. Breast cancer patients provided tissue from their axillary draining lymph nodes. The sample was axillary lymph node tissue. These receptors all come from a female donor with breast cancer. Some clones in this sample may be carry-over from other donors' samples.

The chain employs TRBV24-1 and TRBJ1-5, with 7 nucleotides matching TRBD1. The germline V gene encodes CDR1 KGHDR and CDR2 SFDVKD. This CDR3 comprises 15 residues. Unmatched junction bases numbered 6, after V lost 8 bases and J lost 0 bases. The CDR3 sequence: CATKTGNGSNQPQHF. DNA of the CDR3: TGTGCCACCAAGACAGGGAATGGTAGCAATCAGCCCCAGCATTTT.

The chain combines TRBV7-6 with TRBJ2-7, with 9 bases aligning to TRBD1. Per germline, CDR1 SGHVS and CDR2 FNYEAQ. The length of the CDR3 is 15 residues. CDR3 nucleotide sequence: TGTGCTAGCAGGCCCGGGACAGGGAGCTCCTACGAGCAGCACGTC. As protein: CASRPGTGSSYEQHV.

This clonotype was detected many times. CDR3 residues: CASSEEGVFVYNSPLHF. CDR3 nucleotide sequence: TGTGCCAGCAGTGAAGAAGGGGTGTTTGTCTATAATTCACCCCTCCACTTT. This rearrangement joins TRBV2 to TRBJ1-6; possible D gene TRBD1, 5 bases. CDR3 size: 17 residues. CDR1 and CDR2 from the germline V gene are SNHLY and FYNNEI. V was trimmed by 1 base and J by 3 bases, leaving 13 bases between them. The full variable domain, rest sourced from reference TRBV2 and TRBJ1-6, is EPEVTQTPSHQVTQMGQEVILRCVPISNHLYFYWYRQILGQKVEFLVSFYNNEISEKSEIFDDQFSVERPDGSNFTLKIRSTKLEDSAMYFCASSEEGVFVYNSPLHFGNGTRLTVT.

DNA of the CDR3: TGTGCCAGCAGCCGAACCCAGGACCCAGGAGGAGTAAAACTGTTTTTT. Amino acid sequence: CASSRTQDPGGVKLFF. The chain couples TRBV7-9 to TRBJ1-4; D not certain. V dropped 5 bases and J dropped 10 bases, with 23 bases sitting between them. Germline V gives CDR1 SEHNR, CDR2 FQNEAQ (reference sequence). This CDR3 is 16 amino acids long.

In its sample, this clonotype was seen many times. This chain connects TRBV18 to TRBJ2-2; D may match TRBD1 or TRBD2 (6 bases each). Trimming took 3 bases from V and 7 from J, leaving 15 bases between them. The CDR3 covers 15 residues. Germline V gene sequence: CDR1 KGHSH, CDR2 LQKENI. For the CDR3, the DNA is TGTGCCAGCTCACCCGGGAGACAGGCCGGCGGGGAGCTGTTTTTT. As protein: CASSPGRQAGGELFF.

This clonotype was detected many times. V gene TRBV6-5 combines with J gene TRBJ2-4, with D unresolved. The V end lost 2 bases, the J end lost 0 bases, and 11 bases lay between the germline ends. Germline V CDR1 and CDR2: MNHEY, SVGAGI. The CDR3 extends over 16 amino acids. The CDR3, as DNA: TGTGCCAGCAGTTACGGGGTTGATCTAGCCAAAAACATTCAGTACTTC. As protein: CASSYGVDLAKNIQYF.

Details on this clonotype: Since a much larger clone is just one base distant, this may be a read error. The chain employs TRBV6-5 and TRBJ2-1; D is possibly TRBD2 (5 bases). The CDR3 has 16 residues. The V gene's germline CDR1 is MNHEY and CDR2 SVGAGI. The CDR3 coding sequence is TGTGCCGGCAGACGGGGTCTACCAGTAACTAACAATGAGCAGTTCTTC. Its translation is CAGRRGLPVTNNEQFF.

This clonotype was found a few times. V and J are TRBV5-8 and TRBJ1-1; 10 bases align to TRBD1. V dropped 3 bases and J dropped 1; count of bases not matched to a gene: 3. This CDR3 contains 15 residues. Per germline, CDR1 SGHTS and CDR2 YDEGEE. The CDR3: CASSWGQGRNTEAFF. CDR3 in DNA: TGTGCCAGCAGCTGGGGACAGGGGAGGAACACTGAAGCTTTCTTT.

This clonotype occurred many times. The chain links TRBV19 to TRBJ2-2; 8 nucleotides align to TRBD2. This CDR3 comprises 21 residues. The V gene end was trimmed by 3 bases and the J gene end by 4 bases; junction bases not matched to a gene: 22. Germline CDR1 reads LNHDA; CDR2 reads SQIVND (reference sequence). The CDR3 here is CASSIVGVGGGPSLSTGELFF. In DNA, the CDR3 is TGTGCCAGTAGTATTGTAGGGGTTGGCGGGGGGCCCTCACTTAGCACCGGGGAGCTGTTTTTT. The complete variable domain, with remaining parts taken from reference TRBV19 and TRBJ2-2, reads DGGITQSPKYLFRKEGQNVTLSCEQNLNHDAMYWYRQDPGQGLRLIYYSQIVNDFQKGDIAEGYSVSREKKESFPLTVTSAQKNPTAFYLCASSIVGVGGGPSLSTGELFFGEGSRLTVL.

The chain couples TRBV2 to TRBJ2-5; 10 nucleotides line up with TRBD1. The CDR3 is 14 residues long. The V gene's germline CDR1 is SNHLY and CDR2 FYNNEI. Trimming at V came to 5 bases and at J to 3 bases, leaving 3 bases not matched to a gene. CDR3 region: CASSTGQGEETQYF. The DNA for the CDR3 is TGTGCCAGCAGTACAGGACAGGGGGAAGAGACCCAGTACTTC.